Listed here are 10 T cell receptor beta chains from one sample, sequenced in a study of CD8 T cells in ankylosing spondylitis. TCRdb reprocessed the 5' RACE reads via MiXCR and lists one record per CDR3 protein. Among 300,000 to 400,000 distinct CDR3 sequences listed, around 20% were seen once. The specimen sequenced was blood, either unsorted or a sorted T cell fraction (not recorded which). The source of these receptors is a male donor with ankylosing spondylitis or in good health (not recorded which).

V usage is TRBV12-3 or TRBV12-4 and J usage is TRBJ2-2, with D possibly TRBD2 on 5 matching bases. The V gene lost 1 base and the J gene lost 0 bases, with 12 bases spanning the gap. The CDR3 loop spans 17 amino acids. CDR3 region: CASSLVLSGTNTGELFF. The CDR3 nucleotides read TGTGCCAGCAGTTTAGTGCTCTCGGGGACGAACACCGGGGAGCTGTTTTTT.

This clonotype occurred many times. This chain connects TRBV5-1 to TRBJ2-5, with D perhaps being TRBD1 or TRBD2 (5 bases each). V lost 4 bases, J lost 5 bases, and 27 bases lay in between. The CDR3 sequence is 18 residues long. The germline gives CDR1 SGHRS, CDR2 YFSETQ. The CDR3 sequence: CASSILPGTGKSSETQYF. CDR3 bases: TGCGCCAGCAGCATCCTGCCGGGGACGGGGAAGAGTAGCGAGACCCAGTACTTC.

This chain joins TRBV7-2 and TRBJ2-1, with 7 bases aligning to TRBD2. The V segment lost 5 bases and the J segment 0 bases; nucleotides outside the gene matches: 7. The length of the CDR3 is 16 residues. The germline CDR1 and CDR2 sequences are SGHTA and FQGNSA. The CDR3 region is CASSIGLVASYNEQFF. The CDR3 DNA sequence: TGTGCCAGCAGCATCGGACTAGTGGCCTCCTACAATGAGCAGTTCTTC.

Here the CDR3 DNA reads TGTGCCTGGAGTGTCGGCTACTACGAGCAGTACTTC. Amino acids: CAWSVGYYEQYF. V gene TRBV30 combines with J gene TRBJ2-7; D is unclear. CDR3 length: 12 residues. From germline, CDR1 is GTSNPN and CDR2 SVGIG (reference sequence). Trimming removed 0 bases from V and 3 bases from J, with 6 bases in between. The whole variable domain, filled in from reference TRBV30 and TRBJ2-7, reads SQTIHQWPATLVQPVGSPLSLECTVEGTSNPNLYWYRQAAGRGLQLLFYSVGIGQISSEVPQNLSASRPQDRQFILSSKKLLLSDSGFYLCAWSVGYYEQYFGPGTRLTVT.

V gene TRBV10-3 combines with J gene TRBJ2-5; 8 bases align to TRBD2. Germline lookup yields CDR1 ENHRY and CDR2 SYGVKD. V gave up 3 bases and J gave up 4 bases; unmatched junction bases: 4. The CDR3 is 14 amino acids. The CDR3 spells CAISERGGRETQYF. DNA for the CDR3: TGTGCCATCAGTGAACGGGGGGGCAGAGAGACCCAGTACTTC.

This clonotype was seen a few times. The chain's CDR3 is CSASVEAFF. In DNA, the CDR3 is TGCAGTGCTAGTGTTGAAGCTTTCTTT. The chain carries TRBV20-1 and TRBJ1-1; D gene uncertain. This CDR3 region has 9 residues. Germline V CDR1 and CDR2: DFQATT, SNEGSKA (reference sequence). Trimming took 3 bases from V and 7 from J, leaving 3 bases between them.

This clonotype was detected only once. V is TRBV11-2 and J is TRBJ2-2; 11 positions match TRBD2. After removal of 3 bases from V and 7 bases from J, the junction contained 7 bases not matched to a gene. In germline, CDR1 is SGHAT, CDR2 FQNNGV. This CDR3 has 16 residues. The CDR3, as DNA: TGTGCCAGCAGCTTTTCTAGACTAGCGGGGATCGGGGAGCTGTTTTTT. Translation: CASSFSRLAGIGELFF.

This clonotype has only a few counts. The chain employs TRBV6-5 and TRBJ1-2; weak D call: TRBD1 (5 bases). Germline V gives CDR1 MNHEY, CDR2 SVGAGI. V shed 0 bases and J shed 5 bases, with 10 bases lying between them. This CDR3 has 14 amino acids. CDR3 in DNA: TGTGCCAGCAGTTACTCGGGGCAAGCTTATGGCTACACCTTC. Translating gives CASSYSGQAYGYTF.

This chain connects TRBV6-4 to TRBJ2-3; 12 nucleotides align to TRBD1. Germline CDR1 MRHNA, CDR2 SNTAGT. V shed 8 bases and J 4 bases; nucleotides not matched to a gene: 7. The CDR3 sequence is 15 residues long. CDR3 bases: TGTGCCAGCGGGCCCGGGACAGGGGGCCCAGATACGCAGTATTTT. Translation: CASGPGTGGPDTQYF.

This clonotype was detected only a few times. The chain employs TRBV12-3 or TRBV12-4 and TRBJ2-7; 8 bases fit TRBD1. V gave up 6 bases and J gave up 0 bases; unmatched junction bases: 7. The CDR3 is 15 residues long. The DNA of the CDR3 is TGTGCCAGCAGCTGGGGGACAGGACGCTCCTACGAGCAGTACTTC. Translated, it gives CASSWGTGRSYEQYF.